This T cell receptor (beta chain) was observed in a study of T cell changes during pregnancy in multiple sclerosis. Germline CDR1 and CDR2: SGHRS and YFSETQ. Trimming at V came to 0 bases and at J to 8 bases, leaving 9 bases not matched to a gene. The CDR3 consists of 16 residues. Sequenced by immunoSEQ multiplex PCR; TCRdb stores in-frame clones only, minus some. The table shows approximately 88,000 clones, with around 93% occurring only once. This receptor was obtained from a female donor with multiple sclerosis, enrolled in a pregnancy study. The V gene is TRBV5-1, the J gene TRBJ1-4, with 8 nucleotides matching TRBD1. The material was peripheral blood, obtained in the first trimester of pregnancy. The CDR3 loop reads CASSLARGTGSEKLFF. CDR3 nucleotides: TGCGCCAGCAGCTTGGCCAGAGGGACAGGATCGGAAAAACTGTTTTTT.